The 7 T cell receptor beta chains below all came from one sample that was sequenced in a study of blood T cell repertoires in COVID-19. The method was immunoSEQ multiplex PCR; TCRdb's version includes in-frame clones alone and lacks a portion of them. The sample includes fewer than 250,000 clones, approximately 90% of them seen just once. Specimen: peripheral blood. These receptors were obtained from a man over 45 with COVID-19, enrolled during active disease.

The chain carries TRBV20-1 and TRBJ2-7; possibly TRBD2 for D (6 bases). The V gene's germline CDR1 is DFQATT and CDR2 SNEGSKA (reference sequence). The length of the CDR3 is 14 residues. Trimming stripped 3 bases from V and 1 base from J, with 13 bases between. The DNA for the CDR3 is TGCAGTGCTAGTAGGCCCGGAGGGTCCTACGAGCAGTACTTC. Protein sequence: CSASRPGGSYEQYF.

In DNA, the CDR3 is TGTGCCAGCAGTTTAAGGAGAGACACTGAAGCTTTCTTT. It translates to CASSLRRDTEAFF. The chain uses TRBV12-3 or TRBV12-4 and TRBJ1-1; D gene unclear. Trimming removed 2 bases at V and 3 bases at J, with 7 bases between. The CDR3 has 13 residues.

This chain's CDR3 is CASSRISGTSGGAYEQYF. Written as DNA, the CDR3 is TGTGCCAGCAGCCGCATTAGCGGGACTAGCGGGGGGGCCTACGAGCAGTACTTC. The J gene is TRBJ2-7, the V gene TRBV7-9, with 16 bases that match TRBD2. This CDR3 contains 18 residues. V lost 5 bases to trimming and J lost 2 bases; unmatched junction nucleotides: 9. Germline values: CDR1 SEHNR, CDR2 FQNEAQ (reference sequence).

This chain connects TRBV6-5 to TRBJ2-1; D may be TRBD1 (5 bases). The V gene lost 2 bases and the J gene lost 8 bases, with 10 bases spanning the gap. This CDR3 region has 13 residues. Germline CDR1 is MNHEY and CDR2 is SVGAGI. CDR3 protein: CASSYDSLDEQFF. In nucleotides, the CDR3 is TGTGCCAGCAGTTACGACAGTTTGGATGAGCAGTTCTTC.

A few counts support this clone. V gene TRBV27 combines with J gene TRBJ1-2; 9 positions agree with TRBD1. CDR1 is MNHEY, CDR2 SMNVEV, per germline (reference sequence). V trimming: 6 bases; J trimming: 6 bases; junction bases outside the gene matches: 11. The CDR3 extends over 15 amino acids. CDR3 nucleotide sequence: TGTGCCAGCAGACTGATGGACAGGGGCTTACATGGCTACACCTTC. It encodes CASRLMDRGLHGYTF.

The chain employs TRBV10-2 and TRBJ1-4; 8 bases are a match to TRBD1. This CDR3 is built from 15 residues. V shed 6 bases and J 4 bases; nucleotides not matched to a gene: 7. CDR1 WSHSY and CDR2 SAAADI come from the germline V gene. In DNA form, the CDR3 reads TGCGCCAGCAGAGACGGACAGGGACATAATGAAAAACTGTTTTTT. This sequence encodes CASRDGQGHNEKLFF.

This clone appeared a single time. The CDR3 is CASSEQATTEAFF. The CDR3 bases are TGCGCCAGCAGTGAACAGGCCACCACTGAAGCTTTCTTT. The V and J genes are TRBV10-2 and TRBJ1-1, with D maybe TRBD1 (5 bases). V lost 3 bases and J lost 4, with 9 bases in between. CDR1 and CDR2 from the germline V gene are WSHSY and SAAADI. CDR3 length equals 13 residues.